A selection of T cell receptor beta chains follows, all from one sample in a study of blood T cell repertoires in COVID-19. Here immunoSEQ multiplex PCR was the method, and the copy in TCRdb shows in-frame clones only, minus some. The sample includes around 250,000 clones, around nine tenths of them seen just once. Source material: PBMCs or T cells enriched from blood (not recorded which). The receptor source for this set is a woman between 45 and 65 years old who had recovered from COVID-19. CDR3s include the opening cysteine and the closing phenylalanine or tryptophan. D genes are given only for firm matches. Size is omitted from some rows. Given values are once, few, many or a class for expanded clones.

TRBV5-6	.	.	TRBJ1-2	TGTGCCAGCAGCTTATGGGCCAGGGCCACTCGTGGCTACACCTTC	CASSLWARATRGYTF
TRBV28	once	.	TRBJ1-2	TGTGCCAGCAGGAAGCGAGCGCTCTATGGCTACACCTTC	CASRKRALYGYTF
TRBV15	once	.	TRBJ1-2	TGTGCCACCAGCAGAGCTTCCAGGGCCTACACCTTC	CATSRASRAYTF
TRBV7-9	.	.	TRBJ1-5	TGTGCCAGCAGCTTAGGAGGGCTTGAGCCCCAGCATTTT	CASSLGGLEPQHF
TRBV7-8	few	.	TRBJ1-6	TGTGCCAGCAGCTTATATCCAGGGGCAAATTCACCCCTCCACTTT	CASSLYPGANSPLHF
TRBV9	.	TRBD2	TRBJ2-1	TGTGCCAGCAGTGAGGTTCCGGGACTAGCGGGAGTTTTCCGCAATGAGCAGTTCTTC	CASSEVPGLAGVFRNEQFF
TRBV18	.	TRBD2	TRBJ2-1	TGTGCCAGCTCACCTGGGACTAGCCCAAATGAGCAGTTCTTC	CASSPGTSPNEQFF
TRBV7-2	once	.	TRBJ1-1	TGTGCCAGCAGCTTAGGTTCTACAAGGGGGAACACTGAAGCTTTCTTT	CASSLGSTRGNTEAFF
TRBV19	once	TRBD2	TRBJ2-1	TGTGCCAGTAGTATTAGGGGCAGCGGGAGCTATGAGCAGTTCTTC	CASSIRGSGSYEQFF
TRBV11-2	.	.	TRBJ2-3	TGTGCCAGCAGCTTACATCCACAGGTGATCCAGTTGAACACAGATACGCAGTATTTT	CASSLHPQVIQLNTDTQYF
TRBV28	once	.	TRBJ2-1	TGTGCCAGCAGCGCCGCCGGCGGATCCTACAATGAGCAGTTCTTC	CASSAAGGSYNEQFF
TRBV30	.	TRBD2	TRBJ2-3	TGTGCCTGGAGTGAAAGCGGGGACAGCACAGATACGCAGTATTTT	CAWSESGDSTDTQYF
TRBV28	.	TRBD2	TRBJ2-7	TGTGCCAGCAGTTTAGCGGGAGGGCCGTACGAGCAGTACTTC	CASSLAGGPYEQYF
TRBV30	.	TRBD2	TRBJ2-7	TGTGCCTGGAGAGGCCCCCCCACTAGCGGGGGAACCTACGAGCAGTACTTC	CAWRGPPTSGGTYEQYF